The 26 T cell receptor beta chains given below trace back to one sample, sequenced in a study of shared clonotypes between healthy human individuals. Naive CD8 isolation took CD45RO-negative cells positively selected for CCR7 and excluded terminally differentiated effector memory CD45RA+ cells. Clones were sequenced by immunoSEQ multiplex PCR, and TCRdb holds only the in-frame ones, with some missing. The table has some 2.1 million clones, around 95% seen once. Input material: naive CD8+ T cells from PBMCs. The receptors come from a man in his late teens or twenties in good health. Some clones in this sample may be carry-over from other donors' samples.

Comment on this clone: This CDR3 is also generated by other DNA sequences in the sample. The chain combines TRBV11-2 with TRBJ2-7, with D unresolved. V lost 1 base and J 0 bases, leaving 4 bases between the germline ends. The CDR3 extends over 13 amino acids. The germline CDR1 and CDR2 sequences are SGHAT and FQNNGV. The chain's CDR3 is CASSLGSSYEQYF. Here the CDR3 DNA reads TGTGCCAGCAGCTTAGGATCCTCCTACGAGCAGTACTTC.

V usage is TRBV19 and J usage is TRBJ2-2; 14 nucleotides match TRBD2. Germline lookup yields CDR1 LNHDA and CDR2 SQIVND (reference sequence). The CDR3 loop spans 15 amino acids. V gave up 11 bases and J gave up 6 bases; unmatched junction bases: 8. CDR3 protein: CAVRTSGRWPGELFF. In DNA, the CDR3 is TGTGCCGTCCGGACTAGCGGGAGGTGGCCCGGGGAGCTGTTTTTT.

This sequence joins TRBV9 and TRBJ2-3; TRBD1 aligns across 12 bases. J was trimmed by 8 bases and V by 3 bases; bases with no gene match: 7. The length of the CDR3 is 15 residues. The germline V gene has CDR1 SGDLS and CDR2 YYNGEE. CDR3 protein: CASSAPGTGGGTQYF. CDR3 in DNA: TGTGCCAGCAGCGCCCCGGGGACAGGGGGCGGTACGCAGTATTTT.

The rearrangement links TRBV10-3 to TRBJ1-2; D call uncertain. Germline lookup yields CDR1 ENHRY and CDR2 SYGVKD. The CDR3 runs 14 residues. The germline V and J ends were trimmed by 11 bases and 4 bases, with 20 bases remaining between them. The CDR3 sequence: CAHHSENPFYGYTF. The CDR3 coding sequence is TGTGCCCATCATAGTGAGAATCCCTTCTATGGCTACACCTTC.

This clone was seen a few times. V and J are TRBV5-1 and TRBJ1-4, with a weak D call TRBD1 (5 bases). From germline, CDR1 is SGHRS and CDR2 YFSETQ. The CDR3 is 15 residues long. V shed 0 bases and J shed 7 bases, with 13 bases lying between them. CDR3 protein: CASSLEGQGGEKLFF. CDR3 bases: TGCGCCAGCAGCTTGGAGGGGCAGGGCGGTGAAAAACTGTTTTTT. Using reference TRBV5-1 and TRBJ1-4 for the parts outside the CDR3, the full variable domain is KAGVTQTPRYLIKTRGQQVTLSCSPISGHRSVSWYQQTPGQGLQFLFEYFSETQRNKGNFPGRFSGRQFSNSRSEMNVSTLELGDSALYLCASSLEGQGGEKLFFGSGTQLSVL.

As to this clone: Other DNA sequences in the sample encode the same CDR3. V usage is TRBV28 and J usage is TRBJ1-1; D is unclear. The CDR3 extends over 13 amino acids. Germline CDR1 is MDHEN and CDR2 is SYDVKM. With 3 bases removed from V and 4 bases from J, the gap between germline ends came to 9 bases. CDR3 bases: TGTGCCAGCAGTTTTGTTCAGTCCACTGAAGCTTTCTTT. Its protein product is CASSFVQSTEAFF.

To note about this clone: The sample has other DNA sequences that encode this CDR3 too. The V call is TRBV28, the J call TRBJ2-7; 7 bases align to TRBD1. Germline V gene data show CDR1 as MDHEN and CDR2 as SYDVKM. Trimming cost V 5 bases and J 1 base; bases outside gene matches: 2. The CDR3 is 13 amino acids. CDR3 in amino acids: CASSRDRSYEQYF. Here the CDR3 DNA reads TGTGCCAGCAGTCGGGACAGATCCTACGAGCAGTACTTC.

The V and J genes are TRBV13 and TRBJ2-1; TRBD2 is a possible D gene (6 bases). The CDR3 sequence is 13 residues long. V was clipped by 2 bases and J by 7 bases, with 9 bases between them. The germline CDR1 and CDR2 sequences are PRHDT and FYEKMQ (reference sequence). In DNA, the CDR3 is TGTGCCAGCAGCTTATCCAGCGGGAATGAGCAGTTCTTC. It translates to CASSLSSGNEQFF.

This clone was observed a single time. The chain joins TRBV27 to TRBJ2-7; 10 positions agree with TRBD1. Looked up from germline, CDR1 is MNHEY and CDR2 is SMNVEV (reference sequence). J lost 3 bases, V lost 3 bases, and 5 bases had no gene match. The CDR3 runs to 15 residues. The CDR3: CASSFGTGAYYEQYF. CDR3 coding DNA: TGTGCCAGCAGTTTCGGGACAGGGGCCTACTACGAGCAGTACTTC.

The CDR3 here is CASSVAETGDGYEQYF. The CDR3 DNA sequence: TGTGCCAGCAGCGTAGCAGAAACGGGAGATGGCTACGAGCAGTACTTC. The chain recombines TRBV9 with TRBJ2-7; weak D call: TRBD2 (6 bases). V was shortened by 0 bases and J by 3 bases, with 16 bases between the two germline ends. This CDR3 has 16 residues. The germline V gene has CDR1 SGDLS and CDR2 YYNGEE.

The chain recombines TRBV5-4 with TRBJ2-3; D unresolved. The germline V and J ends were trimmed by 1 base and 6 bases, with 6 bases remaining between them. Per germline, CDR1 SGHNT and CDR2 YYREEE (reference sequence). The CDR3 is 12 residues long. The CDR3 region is CASSLKADTQYF. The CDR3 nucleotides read TGTGCCAGCAGCTTGAAAGCCGATACGCAGTATTTT.

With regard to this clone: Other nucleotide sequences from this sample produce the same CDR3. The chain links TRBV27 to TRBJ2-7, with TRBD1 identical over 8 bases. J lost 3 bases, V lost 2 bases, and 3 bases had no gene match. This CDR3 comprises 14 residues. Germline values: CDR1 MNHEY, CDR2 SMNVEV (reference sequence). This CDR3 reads CASSLRTGSYEQYF. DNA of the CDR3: TGTGCCAGCAGTTTAAGGACAGGGAGCTACGAGCAGTACTTC.

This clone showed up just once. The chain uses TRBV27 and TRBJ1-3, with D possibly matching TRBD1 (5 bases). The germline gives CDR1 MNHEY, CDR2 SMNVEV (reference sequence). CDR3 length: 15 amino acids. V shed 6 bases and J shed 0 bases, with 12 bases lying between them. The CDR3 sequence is CASRRRGHSGNTIYF. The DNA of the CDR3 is TGTGCCAGCAGGAGGAGGGGCCACTCTGGAAACACCATATATTTT.

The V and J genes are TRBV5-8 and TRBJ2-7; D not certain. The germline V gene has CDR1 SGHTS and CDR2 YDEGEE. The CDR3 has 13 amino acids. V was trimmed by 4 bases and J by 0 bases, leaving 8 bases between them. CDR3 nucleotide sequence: TGTGCCAGCAGCGGCATGAGCTCCTACGAGCAGTACTTC. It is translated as CASSGMSSYEQYF.

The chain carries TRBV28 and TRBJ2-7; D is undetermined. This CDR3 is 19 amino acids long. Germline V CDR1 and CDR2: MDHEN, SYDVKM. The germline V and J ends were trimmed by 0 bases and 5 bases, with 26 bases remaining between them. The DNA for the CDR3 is TGTGCCAGCAGTTTATGGCCACGAGGTGTGGAAGTCCCGGTTAACGAGCAGTACTTC. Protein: CASSLWPRGVEVPVNEQYF.

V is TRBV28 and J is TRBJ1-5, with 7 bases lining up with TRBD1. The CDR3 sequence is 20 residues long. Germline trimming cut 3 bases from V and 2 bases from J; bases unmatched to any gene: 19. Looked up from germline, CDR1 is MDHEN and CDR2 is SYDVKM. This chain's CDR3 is CASSFTQGQPQPGGNQPQHF. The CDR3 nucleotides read TGTGCCAGCAGTTTTACACAGGGACAGCCACAGCCCGGGGGCAATCAGCCCCAGCATTTT.

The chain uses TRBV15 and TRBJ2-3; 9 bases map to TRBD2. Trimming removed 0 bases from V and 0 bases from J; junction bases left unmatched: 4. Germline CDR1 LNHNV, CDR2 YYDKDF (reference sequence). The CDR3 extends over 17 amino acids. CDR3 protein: CATSRDLAGSSTDTQYF. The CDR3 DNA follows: TGTGCCACCAGCAGAGATCTAGCGGGATCTAGCACAGATACGCAGTATTTT.

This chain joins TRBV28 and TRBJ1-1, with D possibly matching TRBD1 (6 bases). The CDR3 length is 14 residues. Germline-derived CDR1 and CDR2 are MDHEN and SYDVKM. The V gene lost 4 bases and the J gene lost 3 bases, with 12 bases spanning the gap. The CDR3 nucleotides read TGTGCCAGCAGTTCAGTGGGGGGCTACACTGAAGCTTTCTTT. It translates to CASSSVGGYTEAFF.

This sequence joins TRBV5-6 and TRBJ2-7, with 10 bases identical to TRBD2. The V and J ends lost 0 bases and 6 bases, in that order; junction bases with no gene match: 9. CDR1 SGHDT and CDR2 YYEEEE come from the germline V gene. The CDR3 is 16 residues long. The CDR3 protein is CASSLGGPSGSLEQYF. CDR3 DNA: TGTGCCAGCAGCTTGGGGGGACCTAGCGGGAGTCTCGAGCAGTACTTC.

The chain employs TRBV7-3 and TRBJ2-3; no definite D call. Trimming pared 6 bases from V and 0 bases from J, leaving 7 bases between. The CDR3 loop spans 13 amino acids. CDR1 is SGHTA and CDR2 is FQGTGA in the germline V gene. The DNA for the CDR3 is TGTGCCAGCAGTCCCGGGAGCACAGATACGCAGTATTTT. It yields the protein CASSPGSTDTQYF.

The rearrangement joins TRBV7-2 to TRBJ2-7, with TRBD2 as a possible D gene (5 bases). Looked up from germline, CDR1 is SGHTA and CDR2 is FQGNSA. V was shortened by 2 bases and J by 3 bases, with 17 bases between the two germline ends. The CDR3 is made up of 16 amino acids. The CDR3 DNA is TGTGCCAGCAGCTTAATTGCGGCACCGGGGAGCTACGAGCAGTACTTC. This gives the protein CASSLIAAPGSYEQYF.

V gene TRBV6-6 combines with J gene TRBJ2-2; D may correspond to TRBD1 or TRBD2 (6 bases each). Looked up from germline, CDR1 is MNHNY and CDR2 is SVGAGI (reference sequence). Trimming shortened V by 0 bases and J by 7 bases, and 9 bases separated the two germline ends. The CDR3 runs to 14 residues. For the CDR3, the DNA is TGTGCCAGCAGTTACTCAGGAGGGGGCGGGGAGCTGTTTTTT. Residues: CASSYSGGGGELFF.

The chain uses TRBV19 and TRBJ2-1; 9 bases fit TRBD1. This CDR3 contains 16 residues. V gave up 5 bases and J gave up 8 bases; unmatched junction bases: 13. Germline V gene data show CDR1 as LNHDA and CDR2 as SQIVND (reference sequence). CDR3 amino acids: CASSAGDRVAVDEQFF. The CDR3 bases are TGTGCCAGTAGTGCAGGGGACAGGGTGGCTGTCGATGAGCAGTTCTTC.

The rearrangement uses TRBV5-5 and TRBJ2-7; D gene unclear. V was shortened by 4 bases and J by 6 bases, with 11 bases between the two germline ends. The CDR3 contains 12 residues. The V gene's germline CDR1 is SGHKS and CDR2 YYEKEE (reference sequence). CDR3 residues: CASSLLPLEQYF. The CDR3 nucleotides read TGTGCCAGCAGCCTCCTACCTCTCGAGCAGTACTTC.

Written as DNA, the CDR3 is TGTGCCAGCAGCCAAGATAAAACATCCTACGAGCAGTACTTC. Encoded protein: CASSQDKTSYEQYF. This sequence joins TRBV4-2 and TRBJ2-7; D remains ambiguous. Trimming stripped 0 bases from V and 1 base from J, with 7 bases between. The CDR3 is made up of 14 amino acids. Germline lookup yields CDR1 LGHNA and CDR2 YNFKEQ.

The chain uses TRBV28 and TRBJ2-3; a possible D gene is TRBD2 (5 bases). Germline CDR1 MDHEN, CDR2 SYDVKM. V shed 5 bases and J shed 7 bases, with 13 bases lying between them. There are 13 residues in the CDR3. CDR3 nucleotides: TGTGCCAGCAGTGTCCTCTTCGGGAATACGCAGTATTTT. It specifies CASSVLFGNTQYF.